The sequence of this T cell receptor beta chain was determined in a study of blood T cell repertoires in COVID-19. About the research overall: Nucleic acid was either cDNA or gDNA, and it came from T cells, B-cell-depleted T cells, or PBMCs.

The table came from immunoSEQ multiplex PCR; TCRdb's copy has only in-frame clones and leaves some out. Counted here are 30,000 to 45,000 clones, under 90% occurring once; the ten biggest clones make up about 6.5%. The sequenced material came from peripheral blood. The receptor was derived from a human donor in a cohort sampled during active COVID-19.

The CDR3 region has the DNA TGCAGCGTTGAGGATCCGATCATGGGCCATGGAGCTTTCTTT. Its protein is CSVEDPIMGHGAFF. This chain links TRBV29-1 with TRBJ1-1, with D unresolved. The CDR3 runs to 14 residues. Trimming removed 3 bases at V and 10 bases at J, with 21 bases between. Germline V lookup: CDR1 SQVTM, CDR2 ANQGSEA.